These T cell receptor beta chains were read from a single sample in a study of T-cell reconstitution after alpha-beta-depleted transplantation in children. TCRdb re-called the PCR reads through MiXCR, storing one row per CDR3 protein. The sample lists some 200,000 distinct CDR3 sequences, around 9.2% seen once, with about 40% in the top ten. The specimen was PBMCs, mostly from graft donor cells, collected 360 days after TCRalphabeta/CD19-depleted stem cell transplant. Receptors originate from a male patient under 10 years old who had a stem cell transplant for acute myeloid leukemia, so the T cells may come from the graft donor. CDR3s include the opening cysteine and the closing phenylalanine or tryptophan. D genes are given only for firm matches. Only some rows state a clone size, as once, few, many or a class for expanded clones.

J: TRBJ1-1; D: TRBD1; size: -; V: TRBV11-2; CDR3: CASSLEGTGAGEAFF; DNA: TGTGCCAGCAGCTTAGAGGGGACAGGGGCCGGAGAAGCTTTCTTT
J: TRBJ2-5; D: -; size: -; V: TRBV20-1; CDR3: CSAPDSEETQYF; DNA: TGCAGTGCCCCGGATTCCGAAGAGACCCAGTACTTC
J: TRBJ2-5; D: TRBD2; size: few; V: TRBV4-1; CDR3: CASSQRILWERENFYQETQYF; DNA: TGCGCCAGCAGCCAAAGGATCTTGTGGGAGCGGGAGAACTTCTACCAAGAGACCCAGTACTTC
J: TRBJ2-7; D: -; size: few; V: TRBV12-3/TRBV12-4; CDR3: CASSLRESAYEQYF; DNA: TGTGCCAGCAGTTTAAGGGAGAGCGCCTACGAGCAGTACTTC
J: TRBJ2-5; D: -; size: many; V: TRBV25-1; CDR3: CASSEGRNKYF; DNA: TGTGCCAGCAGTGAAGGAAGAAACAAGTACTTC
J: TRBJ1-5; D: -; size: few; V: TRBV6-4; CDR3: CASNRTENRGGSEDSNQPQHF; DNA: TGTGCCAGCAACAGGACAGAAAACCGCGGGGGTTCTGAGGATAGCAATCAGCCCCAGCATTTT
J: TRBJ1-2; D: -; size: few; V: TRBV7-2; CDR3: CASSLGLAHFYGYTF; DNA: TGTGCCAGCAGCTTAGGCTTGGCACACTTCTATGGCTACACCTTC
J: TRBJ2-5; D: -; size: many; V: TRBV20-1; CDR3: CSARPSIWETQYF; DNA: TGCAGTGCTAGGCCTAGTATTTGGGAGACCCAGTACTTC
J: TRBJ2-2; D: -; size: -; V: TRBV25-1; CDR3: CASNGGTGELFF; DNA: TGTGCCAGCAACGGGGGCACCGGGGAGCTGTTTTTT
J: TRBJ2-7; D: -; size: many; V: TRBV20-1; CDR3: CSAVGLWGYEQYF; DNA: TGCAGTGCCGTAGGACTATGGGGCTACGAGCAGTACTTC
J: TRBJ1-5; D: -; size: few; V: TRBV15; CDR3: CATSRNSNQPQHF; DNA: TGTGCCACTTCTCGGAATAGCAATCAGCCCCAGCATTTT
J: TRBJ1-2; D: -; size: -; V: TRBV29-1; CDR3: CSVEGRRGKGYGYTF; DNA: TGCAGCGTTGAAGGTCGTAGGGGAAAAGGCTATGGCTACACCTTC
J: TRBJ2-2; D: -; size: -; V: TRBV12-3/TRBV12-4; CDR3: CATTGRNTGELFF; DNA: TGTGCCACCACAGGACGAAACACCGGGGAGCTGTTTTTT
J: TRBJ2-7; D: -; size: -; V: TRBV5-5; CDR3: CASNGPYHYEQYF; DNA: TGTGCCAGCAACGGACCGTACCACTACGAGCAGTACTTC
J: TRBJ2-3; D: -; size: -; V: TRBV10-3; CDR3: CAISESTRGSGPGTDTQYF; DNA: TGTGCCATCAGTGAGTCGACGAGGGGGTCAGGGCCCGGCACAGATACGCAGTATTTT
J: TRBJ2-1; D: -; size: -; V: TRBV20-1; CDR3: CSARDLQSSYNEQFF; DNA: TGCAGTGCTAGAGACCTCCAAAGCTCCTACAATGAGCAGTTCTTC
J: TRBJ1-1; D: -; size: few; V: TRBV12-3/TRBV12-4; CDR3: CASRGGPTEAFF; DNA: TGTGCCAGCAGGGGGGGACCCACTGAAGCTTTCTTT
J: TRBJ2-1; D: -; size: -; V: TRBV24-1; CDR3: CATNTGQGRGENEQFF; DNA: TGTGCCACTAACACGGGGCAGGGTCGCGGGGAGAATGAGCAGTTCTTC
J: TRBJ2-4; D: -; size: -; V: TRBV20-1; CDR3: CSALPPGTVKNIQYF; DNA: TGCAGTGCATTGCCGCCCGGGACGGTCAAAAACATTCAGTACTTC
J: TRBJ2-1; D: -; size: many; V: TRBV12-3/TRBV12-4; CDR3: CASSRIVDEQFF; DNA: TGTGCCAGCAGTCGTATAGTAGATGAGCAGTTCTTC
J: TRBJ2-1; D: -; size: many; V: TRBV11-1; CDR3: CASSLILLGLNNEQFF; DNA: TGTGCCAGCAGCTTAATTCTATTGGGGCTAAACAATGAGCAGTTCTTC
J: TRBJ1-1; D: -; size: many; V: TRBV2; CDR3: CASSEQWNTEAFF; DNA: TGTGCCAGCAGTGAACAGTGGAACACTGAAGCTTTCTTT
J: TRBJ2-2; D: -; size: -; V: TRBV6-5; CDR3: CASSYGQGLAGELFF; DNA: TGTGCCAGCAGTTACGGCCAGGGGCTCGCCGGGGAGCTGTTTTTT
J: TRBJ2-7; D: -; size: many; V: TRBV12-3/TRBV12-4; CDR3: CASMIRARRNEQYF; DNA: TGTGCCAGCATGATCCGGGCGAGGAGGAACGAGCAGTACTTC
J: TRBJ2-2; D: -; size: many; V: TRBV20-1; CDR3: CSARYRDGTGELFF; DNA: TGCAGTGCTAGATATAGGGACGGGACCGGGGAGCTGTTTTTT
J: TRBJ1-1; D: -; size: few; V: TRBV5-1; CDR3: CASSLYAGTTEAFF; DNA: TGCGCCAGCAGCTTGTACGCGGGGACAACTGAAGCTTTCTTT
J: TRBJ2-7; D: -; size: -; V: TRBV5-5; CDR3: CASTDSPSTEQYF; DNA: TGTGCCAGCACCGACAGTCCTTCGACGGAGCAGTACTTC